These 7 T cell receptor beta chains were all obtained from the same sample, sequenced in a study of cytomegalovirus exposure and HLA in healthy donors. PCR was performed using 60 Vbeta and 13 Jbeta primers. The table came from immunoSEQ multiplex PCR; TCRdb's copy has only in-frame clones and leaves some out. The sample contains about 210,000 clones, approximately 81% of which appear only once. Sequencing used PBMCs. The receptors shown here come from a girl aged 2-15 years in good health and CMV-seronegative.

Regarding this clone: The junction departs from germline at one end; a sequencing error may be responsible. The V gene is TRBV7-9, the J gene TRBJ2-4; 11 bases are shared with TRBD2. This CDR3 has 13 residues. The germline gives CDR1 SEHNR, CDR2 FQNEAQ (reference sequence). The CDR3 nucleotides read TGTGCCAGCAGCCCGCCCCTAGGACTAGCGGGTTCCTTC. This gives the protein CASSPPLGLAGSF.

CDR3 DNA: TGCGCCAGCAGCCATCTCAAGCGGGGTAACGGCAAAAACATTCAGTACTTC. Amino acids: CASSHLKRGNGKNIQYF. The rearrangement links TRBV4-1 to TRBJ2-4; 7 bases match TRBD2. With V trimmed by 3 bases and J by 3 bases, 11 bases remained unmatched. The germline V gene encodes CDR1 MGHRA and CDR2 YSYEKL. CDR3 length: 17 amino acids.

This rearrangement joins TRBV6-5 to TRBJ2-1, with 12 bases aligning to TRBD1. J gave up 7 bases and V 1 base, and 5 bases lay outside the gene matches. This CDR3 has 16 residues. Germline V gene sequence: CDR1 MNHEY, CDR2 SVGAGI. Here the CDR3 reads CASSYFPGQGANEQFF. The DNA for the CDR3 is TGTGCCAGCAGTTACTTCCCGGGACAGGGGGCGAATGAGCAGTTCTTC.

This chain joins TRBV5-1 and TRBJ2-7, with 10 bases identical to TRBD2. Germline V gene data show CDR1 as SGHRS and CDR2 as YFSETQ. This CDR3 spans 17 amino acids. Trimming removed 5 bases from V and 3 bases from J; junction bases left unmatched: 14. CDR3 amino acids: CASRYTTLAGAFYEQYF. The CDR3, as DNA: TGCGCCAGCAGGTACACCACCCTAGCGGGAGCTTTCTACGAGCAGTACTTC.

This chain joins TRBV6-5 and TRBJ2-5, with TRBD1 as a possible D gene (7 bases). The CDR3 is made up of 13 amino acids. CDR1 is MNHEY, CDR2 SVGAGI, per germline. V shed 7 bases and J shed 5 bases, with 14 bases lying between them. For the CDR3, the DNA is TGTGCCAGCACCGCGACAGGGACTGAGACCCAGTACTTC. Protein product: CASTATGTETQYF.

This sequence joins TRBV5-1 and TRBJ2-5; 13 bases line up with TRBD2. CDR1 is SGHRS and CDR2 is YFSETQ in the germline V gene. The V and J ends lost 4 bases and 4 bases, in that order; junction bases with no gene match: 7. This CDR3 spans 16 amino acids. As DNA, the CDR3 is TGCGCCAGCAGCCCTACTAGCGGGGGGGCGCGAGAGACCCAGTACTTC. It encodes CASSPTSGGARETQYF.

The chain joins TRBV4-1 to TRBJ1-2; 8 bases line up with TRBD1. This CDR3 contains 14 residues. Losses at the gene ends were 4 bases for V and 7 bases for J; bases not matched to a gene: 8. Germline V lookup: CDR1 MGHRA, CDR2 YSYEKL. The CDR3 sequence is CASSRPDRASGYTF. CDR3 in DNA: TGCGCCAGCAGCCGGCCGGACAGGGCTTCTGGCTACACCTTC.